This entry concerns a single T cell receptor beta chain. These data come from a study of cytomegalovirus exposure and HLA in healthy donors. The germline V gene encodes CDR1 SGHAT and CDR2 FQNNGV. V lost 4 bases and J lost 4; bases outside the gene matches: 14. The CDR3 has 17 amino acids. Profiling relied on immunoSEQ multiplex PCR, and the TCRdb table lists in-frame clones only, not all of them. The sample includes 300,000 to 400,000 clones, 86% seen only once; the top ten take roughly 0.75%. Input material: PBMCs. The chain combines TRBV11-2 with TRBJ2-7; the match to TRBD1 covers 9 bases. The TCR comes from a woman between 18 and 29 years old in good health and CMV-seronegative. The CDR3 protein is CASSSTTPGQGRYEQYF. Here the CDR3 DNA reads TGTGCCAGCAGCTCCACAACTCCGGGACAGGGACGGTACGAGCAGTACTTC.